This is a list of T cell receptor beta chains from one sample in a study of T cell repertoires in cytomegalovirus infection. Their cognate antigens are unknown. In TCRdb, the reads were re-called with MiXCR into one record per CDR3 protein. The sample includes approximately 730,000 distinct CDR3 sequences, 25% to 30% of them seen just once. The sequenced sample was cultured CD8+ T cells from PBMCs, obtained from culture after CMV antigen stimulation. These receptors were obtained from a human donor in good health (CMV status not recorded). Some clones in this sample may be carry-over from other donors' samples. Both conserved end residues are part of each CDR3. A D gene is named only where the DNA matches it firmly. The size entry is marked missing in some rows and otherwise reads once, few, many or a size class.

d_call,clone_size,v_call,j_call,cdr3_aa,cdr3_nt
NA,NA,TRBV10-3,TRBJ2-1,CAIRLDTNEQFF,TGTGCCATCAGACTGGACACCAATGAGCAGTTCTTC
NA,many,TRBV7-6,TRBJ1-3,CASSSHTGNTIYF,TGTGCCAGCAGCTCCCACACTGGAAACACCATATATTTT
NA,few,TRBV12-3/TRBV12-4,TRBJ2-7,CASSTRDTSSYEQYF,TGTGCCAGCAGTACCCGGGACACCAGCTCCTACGAGCAGTACTTC
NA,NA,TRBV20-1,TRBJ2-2,CSARDLLTGELFF,TGCAGTGCTAGAGATCTCCTCACCGGGGAGCTGTTTTTT
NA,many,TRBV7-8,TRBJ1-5,CASSSFSGVDQPQHF,TGTGCCAGCAGCTCCTTTAGTGGGGTGGATCAGCCCCAGCATTTT
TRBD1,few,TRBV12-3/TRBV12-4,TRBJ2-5,CASKGTANQETQYF,TGTGCCAGTAAAGGGACAGCTAACCAAGAGACCCAGTACTTC
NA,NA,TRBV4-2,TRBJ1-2,CASSQDGPNYGYTF,TGTGCCAGCAGCCAAGACGGGCCTAACTATGGCTACACCTTC
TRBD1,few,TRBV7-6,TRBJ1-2,CASSLPRQGINYGYTF,TGTGCCAGCAGCTTACCCCGACAGGGGATTAACTATGGCTACACCTTC
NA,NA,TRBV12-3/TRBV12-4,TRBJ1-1,CASSPRLTGAFF,TGTGCCAGCAGCCCGCGGCTAACTGGGGCTTTCTTT
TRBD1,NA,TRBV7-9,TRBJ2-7,CASGETGTTYEQYF,TGTGCCAGCGGGGAGACAGGGACAACCTACGAGCAGTACTTC
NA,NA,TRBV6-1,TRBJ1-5,CASSPGSPGSNQPQHF,TGTGCCAGCAGCCCCGGGAGCCCGGGGAGCAATCAGCCCCAGCATTTT
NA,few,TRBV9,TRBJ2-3,CASSVEGGWDTQYF,TGTGCCAGCAGCGTAGAGGGGGGCTGGGATACGCAGTATTTT
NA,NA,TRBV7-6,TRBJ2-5,CASSFPVDRQETQYF,TGTGCCAGCAGCTTCCCCGTGGACAGACAAGAGACCCAGTACTTC
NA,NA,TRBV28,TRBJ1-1,CASNWAGSYTEAFF,TGTGCCAGCAACTGGGCCGGGAGTTATACTGAAGCTTTCTTT
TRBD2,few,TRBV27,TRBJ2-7,CASRPTSGGLAEQYF,TGTGCCAGCAGACCTACTAGCGGGGGACTTGCGGAGCAGTACTTC
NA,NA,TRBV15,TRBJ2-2,CATSGKTGTHTGELFF,TGTGCCACCAGCGGGAAAACAGGGACCCACACCGGGGAGCTGTTTTTT
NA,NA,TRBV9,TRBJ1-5,CASSVGGGQQPQHF,TGTGCCAGCAGCGTAGGTGGTGGCCAGCAGCCCCAGCATTTT
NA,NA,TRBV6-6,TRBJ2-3,CASSRIASADTQYF,TGTGCCAGCAGTCGCATAGCGAGTGCAGATACGCAGTATTTT
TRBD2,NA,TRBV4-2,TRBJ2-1,CASSQDRLAGAFSYNEQFF,TGTGCCAGCAGCCAAGATCGCCTAGCGGGGGCCTTTTCCTACAATGAGCAGTTCTTC
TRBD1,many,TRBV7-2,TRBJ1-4,CASSLLIGTGSEKLFF,TGTGCCAGCAGCTTATTAATCGGGACAGGGTCTGAAAAACTGTTTTTT
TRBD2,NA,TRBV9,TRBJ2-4,CASSSTGGAAKNIQYF,TGTGCCAGCAGCTCTACCGGGGGGGCTGCCAAAAACATTCAGTACTTC
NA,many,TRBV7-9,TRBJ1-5,CASSLVRGDSNQPQHF,TGTGCCAGCAGCTTAGTTAGAGGCGATAGCAATCAGCCCCAGCATTTT
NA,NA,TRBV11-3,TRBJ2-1,CASSERDIHPNEQFF,TGTGCCAGCAGCGAACGGGACATCCACCCCAATGAGCAGTTCTTC
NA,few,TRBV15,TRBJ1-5,CATSKDRTKPQHF,TGTGCCACCAGCAAAGACAGGACTAAGCCCCAGCATTTT
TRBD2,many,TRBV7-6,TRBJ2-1,CASTLIGGGGGNEQFF,TGTGCCAGCACCCTTATCGGGGGCGGGGGGGGAAATGAGCAGTTCTTC
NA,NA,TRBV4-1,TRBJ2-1,CASSLLLGDISPISSYNEQFF,TGCGCCAGCAGCCTTCTACTGGGGGACATCTCCCCAATAAGCTCCTACAATGAGCAGTTCTTC
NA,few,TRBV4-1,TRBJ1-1,CASSHGRGMNTEAFF,TGCGCCAGCAGCCACGGACGGGGGATGAACACTGAAGCTTTCTTT
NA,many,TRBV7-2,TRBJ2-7,CASTLAQGGPYEQYF,TGTGCCAGCACCCTAGCCCAGGGGGGGCCCTACGAGCAGTACTTC
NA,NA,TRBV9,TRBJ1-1,CASGGRTLNTEAFF,TGTGCCAGCGGCGGCAGGACCCTGAACACTGAAGCTTTCTTT
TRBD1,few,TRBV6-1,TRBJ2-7,CASSAGGETYEQYF,TGTGCCAGCAGTGCAGGGGGCGAGACCTACGAGCAGTACTTC
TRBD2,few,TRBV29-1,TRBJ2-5,CSVWFSGGETQYF,TGCAGCGTTTGGTTTAGCGGGGGAGAGACCCAGTACTTC
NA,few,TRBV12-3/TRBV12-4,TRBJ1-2,CASSPPGPLHGYTF,TGTGCCAGCAGTCCACCGGGACCCCTGCATGGCTACACCTTC
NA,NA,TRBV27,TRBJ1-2,CASSLHSSPYGYTF,TGTGCCAGCAGTTTGCACAGTTCACCCTATGGCTACACCTTC
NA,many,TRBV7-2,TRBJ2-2,CASSLVVGTSRSGTGELFF,TGTGCCAGCAGCTTAGTGGTAGGGACTTCTCGTTCGGGCACCGGGGAGCTGTTTTTT
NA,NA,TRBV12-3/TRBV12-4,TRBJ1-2,CASSLKGVLGGYTF,TGTGCCAGCAGTTTAAAGGGGGTCCTCGGGGGCTACACCTTC
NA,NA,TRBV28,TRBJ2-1,CASTQRGNEQFF,TGTGCCAGCACCCAAAGGGGGAATGAGCAGTTCTTC
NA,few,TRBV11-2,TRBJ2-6,CASSSYLGQLRSGANVLTF,TGTGCCAGCAGCTCATATCTCGGACAGTTGCGCTCTGGGGCCAACGTCCTGACTTTC
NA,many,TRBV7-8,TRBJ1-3,CASSLPVADTIYF,TGTGCCAGCAGCTTACCCGTAGCGGACACCATATATTTT
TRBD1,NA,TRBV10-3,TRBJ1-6,CAISPGQGNSPLHF,TGTGCCATCAGCCCGGGACAGGGGAATTCACCCCTCCACTTT
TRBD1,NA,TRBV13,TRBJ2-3,CASSNTGGPNQTDTQYF,TGTGCCAGCAGCAACACAGGGGGCCCTAACCAGACAGATACGCAGTATTTT
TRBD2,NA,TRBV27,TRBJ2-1,CASSTSGGRSYNEQFF,TGTGCCAGCAGCACCAGCGGGGGCAGATCCTACAATGAGCAGTTCTTC
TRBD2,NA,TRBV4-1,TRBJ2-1,CASSLTGGGLNEQFF,TGCGCCAGCAGCCTTACTGGCGGGGGGCTCAATGAGCAGTTCTTC
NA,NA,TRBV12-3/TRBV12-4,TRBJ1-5,CASSPPTDTDWHQPQHF,TGTGCCAGCAGTCCCCCCACAGACACAGATTGGCATCAGCCCCAGCATTTT
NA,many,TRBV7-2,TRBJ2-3,CASSPTSKRRTDTQYF,TGTGCCAGCAGCCCGACGTCAAAGCGGCGCACAGATACGCAGTATTTT
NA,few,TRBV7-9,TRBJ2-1,CASSSVINEQFF,TGTGCCAGCAGCTCCGTCATCAATGAGCAGTTCTTC
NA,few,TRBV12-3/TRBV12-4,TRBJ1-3,CASSSGSGEYGNTIYF,TGTGCCAGCAGCTCCGGCTCAGGGGAGTATGGAAACACCATATATTTT
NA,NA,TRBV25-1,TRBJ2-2,CASSPNSHGELFF,TGTGCCAGCAGTCCCAACAGCCACGGGGAGCTGTTTTTT
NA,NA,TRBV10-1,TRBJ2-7,CASSESVNYEQYF,TGCGCCAGCAGTGAGTCGGTCAACTACGAGCAGTACTTC
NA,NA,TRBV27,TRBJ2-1,CASSFGKNNEQFF,TGTGCCAGCAGTTTCGGGAAGAACAATGAGCAGTTCTTC
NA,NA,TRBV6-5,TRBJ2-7,CASSYSRTEQYF,TGTGCCAGCAGTTACTCACGGACCGAGCAGTACTTC
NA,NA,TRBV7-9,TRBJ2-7,CASSPVGGGTYEQYF,TGTGCCAGCAGCCCTGTGGGTGGTGGCACCTACGAGCAGTACTTC
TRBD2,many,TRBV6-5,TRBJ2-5,CASKTRGSQETQYF,TGTGCCAGCAAGACGCGGGGGAGCCAAGAGACCCAGTACTTC